This T cell receptor beta chain was obtained from a study of beta chain features in type 1 diabetes. Study outcomes and limitations: Across all four CD4+ subsets, people with type 1 diabetes showed modestly shorter TCRB CDR3s. Patients' naive, central memory and regulatory TCRB repertoires appeared more alike than those of healthy donors.

Sorting based on CD45RO/CCR7/CD25/CD127/CD95/CD27 separated CD4+ naive, central memory, regulatory and stem cell-like memory cells. Investigators reverse transcribed all isolated RNA, so they sequenced expressed TCRB transcripts. Assay used: immunoSEQ multiplex PCR; TCRdb lists only in-frame clones, some missing. The sample carries around 140,000 clones, roughly 10% recorded once. Only a few counts were recorded for this clone. Antigen specificity is unknown. The germline CDR1 and CDR2 sequences are SGHTA and FQGNSA. V was pared by 4 bases and J by 6 bases, with 16 bases between. This CDR3 spans 14 amino acids.

The origin of this receptor is a young man with type 1 diabetes. The rearrangement joins TRBV7-2 to TRBJ2-7; tentatively, D is TRBD2 (7 bases). Material: central memory CD4+ T cells from blood. CDR3 nucleotide sequence: TGTGCCAGCAGCTCCTTTTCGGGGGGCGGCGAGCAGTACTTC. Amino acid sequence: CASSSFSGGGEQYF.